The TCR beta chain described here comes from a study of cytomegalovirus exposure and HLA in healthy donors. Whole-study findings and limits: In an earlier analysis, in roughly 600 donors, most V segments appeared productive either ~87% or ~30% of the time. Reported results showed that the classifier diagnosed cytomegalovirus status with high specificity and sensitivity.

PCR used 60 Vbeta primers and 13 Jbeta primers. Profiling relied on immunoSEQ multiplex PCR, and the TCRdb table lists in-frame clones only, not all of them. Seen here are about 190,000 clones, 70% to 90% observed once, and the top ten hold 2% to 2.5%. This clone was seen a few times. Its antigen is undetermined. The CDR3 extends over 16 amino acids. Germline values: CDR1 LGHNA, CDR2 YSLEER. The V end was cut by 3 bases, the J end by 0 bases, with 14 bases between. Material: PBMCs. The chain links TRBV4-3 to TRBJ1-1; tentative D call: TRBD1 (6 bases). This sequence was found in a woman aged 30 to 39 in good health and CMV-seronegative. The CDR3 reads CASSHGMGQLNTEAFF. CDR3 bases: TGCGCCAGCAGCCACGGAATGGGACAATTGAACACTGAAGCTTTCTTT.